This TCR beta chain was retrieved from a study of shared clonotypes between healthy human individuals (dated by TCRdb to about 2020). Notes on the research overall: A couple of women and a few men aged 18 to 49 years were included in the cohort. For each donor, three plates each were used for CD4 naive and CD4 memory, two plates were used for CD8 naive, and one plate was used for CD8 memory. To estimate repertoire size and how much clonotype sharing occurs between individuals, the study deeply sequenced the blood TCR repertoires of about five healthy adults. To increase sequencing depth and limit assay-specific biases, different laboratories used diverse techniques to prepare libraries and sequence TCR repertoires. Each donor's leukapheresis produced roughly between roughly 0.85 and 9 billion PBMCs.

Points on this clone: Its cognate antigen has yet to be identified. Base-call qualities are not available, and no considerably larger clone is one nucleotide away. The same CDR3 is also encoded by other DNA sequences in this sample.

Using the deep immunoSEQ assay, multiplex PCR amplified TCR CDR3 regions from genomic DNA. Genomic DNA extracted from each cell subset was distributed evenly over all wells of several immunoSEQ 96-well plates, and each plate served as one replicate. Each replicate PCR for sorted subsets received about 220 ng genomic DNA, equal to around 32,000 T cell genomes. The purified libraries were quantified using a Qubit 3.0 fluorometer, sized with a Bioanalyzer 2100, and then quantified again using the KAPA Library Quantification kit. A separate single-read 150-cycle Illumina NextSeq 550 flow cell was used to sequence each immunoSEQ 96-well plate. The authors' pipeline ran thus. Because the immunoSEQ output included only junctional sequences and no quality scores, the filtering could not be the same as the filtering used for full-length reads. To assign V/J genes and CDR3, sequences were annotated against IMGT germline references using PyIR, a Python wrapper for IgBLAST v1.9. Reads were filtered out if the reads had weak V/J assignments (E-value above 1e-6), no CDR3, stop codons, out-of-frame junctions, or ambiguous translated residues. V3J clonotypes were defined by identical inferred V gene, J gene, and CDR3 amino acid sequence. Percentage overlap between repertoires was computed as shared unique clonotypes divided by the size of the smaller repertoire. RTK rarefaction, the Chao1 estimator, and Recon v2.1 estimates of unobserved clonotypes were used to assess repertoire richness. Generation probabilities were computed with OLGA for all TCRbeta clonotypes obtained by the gDNA method from several donors. TCRdb obtained this table from immuneACCESS and retained in-frame rearrangements with V and J assigned. These tables miss some clones; where compared with another copy, unresolved V genes account for less than half of the shortfall, and the remainder is unexplained. V and J calls and clone size come straight from that table; D and trimming were deduced from the DNA. Counted in this sample were about 2,500,000 clones; roughly nine tenths of them appeared once. 0.14% of the sample belongs to the ten largest clones.

V ends up 0 bases short and J 5 bases short, with an unmatched junction base count of 2. The germline V gene specifies SGHRS as CDR1 and YFSETQ as CDR2. From the cysteine through the phenylalanine, the CDR3 covers 15 amino acids. Only CDR3 DNA is held: 45 bases, read in frame from base 1. Healthy HIV-negative adults with no recently reported acute infections or vaccinations were included as donors. All donors were Caucasian adults living in Nashville, Tennessee, USA. CD4+ T cells were enriched by magnetic negative selection, after which naive cells were positively selected on CD45RA and the negative fraction was taken as the memory subset. After blood collection by leukapheresis, PBMCs were isolated using Ficoll-Histopaque density gradient centrifugation and then cryopreserved in the vapor phase of liquid nitrogen. Purity and quantity of every magnetically sorted T cell population were checked by analytical flow cytometry. Genomic DNA was isolated from every sorted fraction and measured by UV absorbance on a Nanodrop 2000c.

Broader findings and caveats from the paper: Clonotypes shared by all four sorted-subset donors showed higher generation probabilities than non-shared clonotypes. Because the study included a small number of donors, the genetic and exposure-history diversity represented was limited. Based on pairwise subsampling, the degree of clonotype sharing among donors was expected to be affected by sequencing depth. When a handful of donors were compared, the shared fraction of clonotypes was about 5.2% for naive CD4, 3% to 4% for naive CD8, 2% to 2.5% for memory CD4, and roughly 0.4% for memory CD8. Incomplete sequencing was indicated by rarefaction of sorted-subset datasets, despite the large sequencing depth. Only blood was sampled, and tissue TCR repertoires likely differ from those in blood. Estimated clonotype richness was generally larger for naive than for memory subsets.

Rearrangement joined TRBV5-1 to TRBJ1-4, with 9 bases matching TRBD1. What was sequenced was naive CD4+ T cells sorted from blood. This specimen's cell subset or site label, per the study, means: CD45RA+ positively selected. The TCR originated in a man between 18 and 35 years old in good health. The CDR3 region: CASSLEGTGNEKLFF. The nucleotide sequence is TGCGCCAGCAGCTTGGAAGGGACAGGGAATGAAAAACTGTTTTTT.